This TCR beta chain was captured in a study of tumor and adjacent non-tumor tissue in lung cancer. Study summary: Samples averaged roughly 4.2 million productive TCRbeta reads each.

A modified ARM-PCR protocol with three rounds of nested PCR amplified TCRbeta. Via MiXCR, TCRdb re-called the multiplex PCR reads, giving one row per CDR3 protein. The table includes 70,000 to 90,000 distinct CDR3 sequences, roughly 80% detected once. RNA was extracted from bulk tissue without any cell sorting. Chemotherapy-naive patients with new lung cancer underwent thoracic surgery in China, August–November 2014. The source of this sequence is a woman in her 50s with non-small cell lung cancer. Sample: lung tumor tissue.

The CDR3 sequence: CASSYSEGSVQYF. The CDR3 DNA sequence: TGTGCCAGCAGTTACTCAGAGGGTTCGGTGCAGTATTTT. The rearrangement links TRBV6-2 or TRBV6-3 to TRBJ2-3; D might be TRBD2 (5 bases). V gave up 0 bases and J gave up 11 bases, with 12 bases separating them. Germline CDR1 reads MNHEY; CDR2 reads SVGEGT. This CDR3 contains 13 residues.